This T cell receptor (beta chain) was observed in a study of post-analysis software for immune sequencing data. Findings and caveats of the study: Elevated frequency relative to controls characterized 4 or 5 TRBV segments in patients, TRBV5-6, TRBV5-1 and TRBV20-1 among them.

About this clonotype: Its antigen is not identified.

The germline CDR1 and CDR2 sequences are SGHDN and FVKESK. The length of the CDR3 is 18 residues. V was clipped by 4 bases and J by 6 bases, with 27 bases between them. Carried by the TCR beta cDNA libraries were unique molecular identifiers. TCRdb reanalysed the PCR reads using MiXCR and keeps one entry per CDR3 protein. The repertoire holds roughly 800,000 distinct CDR3 sequences, with about 32% as singletons. Sequencing was done on a sample of blood. The clonotype comes from a girl between 10 and 17 years old with multiple sclerosis. V is TRBV14 and J is TRBJ2-5; D is perhaps TRBD1 or TRBD2 (7 bases each). The CDR3 loop is CASSLDTDRDYSRKTQYF. The CDR3 region has the DNA TGTGCCAGCAGCCTCGATACCGACAGGGACTATTCAAGAAAGACCCAGTACTTC.